Presented here are 22 T cell receptor beta chains from one specimen sequenced in a study of cytomegalovirus exposure and HLA in healthy donors. 60 Vbeta and 13 Jbeta primers were used in PCR. Only in-frame clones appear in the TCRdb table, and some are missing; sequencing was by immunoSEQ multiplex PCR. Of approximately 90,000 clones in the sample, about 70% were seen once. The sample consisted of PBMCs. All receptors derive from a man aged 35 to 55 in good health and CMV-seronegative.

This clone appeared a single time. The same CDR3 also results from other DNA sequences found in this sample. The rearrangement uses TRBV5-4 and TRBJ1-4; 8 nucleotides line up with TRBD1. The length of the CDR3 is 13 residues. After removal of 3 bases from V and 8 bases from J, the junction contained 3 bases not matched to a gene. Germline CDR1 reads SGHNT; CDR2 reads YYREEE (reference sequence). The DNA for the CDR3 is TGTGCCAGCAGCTGGACAGGGAACGAAAAACTGTTTTTT. It yields the protein CASSWTGNEKLFF. Variable domain in full (rest from reference TRBV5-4 and TRBJ1-4): ETGVTQSPTHLIKTRGQQVTLRCSSQSGHNTVSWYQQALGQGPQFIFQYYREEENGRGNFPPRFSGLQFPNYSSELNVNALELDDSALYLCASSWTGNEKLFFGSGTQLSVL.

The rearrangement joins TRBV30 to TRBJ1-2; no firm D call. CDR1 GTSNPN and CDR2 SVGIG come from the germline V gene (reference sequence). The V end lost 0 bases, the J end lost 4 bases, and 15 bases lay between the germline ends. This CDR3 is built from 15 residues. The CDR3 sequence: CAWSVSLSLAYGYTF. The CDR3 DNA follows: TGTGCCTGGAGTGTTTCGTTATCGTTGGCCTATGGCTACACCTTC.

The rearrangement joins TRBV11-2 to TRBJ2-3; no clear D. V lost 0 bases to trimming and J lost 3 bases, with 13 bases between them. There are 16 residues in the CDR3. Germline CDR1 is SGHAT and CDR2 is FQNNGV. DNA of the CDR3: TGTGCCAGCAGCTTAGATCGCTTCTCGCTAACAGATACGCAGTATTTT. The encoded protein is CASSLDRFSLTDTQYF.

The chain carries TRBV5-1 and TRBJ2-7, with 7 bases aligning to TRBD1. The CDR3 runs 14 residues. CDR1 is SGHRS and CDR2 is YFSETQ in the germline V gene. V shed 4 bases and J 6 bases; nucleotides not matched to a gene: 10. The CDR3 DNA sequence: TGCGCCAGCAGCCCACGGCGAGGGGGCCCCGAGCAGTACTTC. Translated, it gives CASSPRRGGPEQYF.

In DNA, the CDR3 is TGTGCCTGGGGGATCCCGGGACAGCATATGAACACTGAAGCTTTCTTT. This gives the protein CAWGIPGQHMNTEAFF. This chain uses TRBV30 with TRBJ1-1, with TRBD1 matching 7 bases. There are 16 residues in the CDR3. Trimming took 5 bases from V and 0 from J; bases not matched to a gene: 12. From germline, CDR1 is GTSNPN and CDR2 SVGIG (reference sequence).

This clone was detected once. CDR3 nucleotide sequence: TGTGCCAGCAGCCCCGACCAGGTTACGCAGTATTTT. This sequence encodes CASSPDQVTQYF. The V gene is TRBV7-9, the J gene TRBJ2-3; D is unclear. CDR1 and CDR2 (germline): SEHNR, FQNEAQ (reference sequence). Trimming stripped 5 bases from V and 8 bases from J, with 11 bases between. This CDR3 contains 12 residues.

The rearrangement uses TRBV28 and TRBJ2-4; 7 bases are shared with TRBD1. CDR1 and CDR2 from the germline V gene are MDHEN and SYDVKM. The length of the CDR3 is 15 residues. The V segment lost 2 bases and the J segment 10 bases; nucleotides outside the gene matches: 11. Here the CDR3 DNA reads TGTGCCAGCAGTTTACTCGGGACAGATTTAAGAATTCAGTACTTC. This translates into CASSLLGTDLRIQYF.

The chain is built from TRBV2 and TRBJ1-1; 8 positions agree with TRBD1. Germline-derived CDR1 and CDR2 are SNHLY and FYNNEI. This CDR3 spans 13 amino acids. V lost 6 bases to trimming and J lost 3 bases; unmatched junction nucleotides: 3. The CDR3 DNA follows: TGTGCCAGCAGCAGGGGGCGAGACACTGAAGCTTTCTTT. Its protein product is CASSRGRDTEAFF. The whole variable domain, filled in from reference TRBV2 and TRBJ1-1, reads EPEVTQTPSHQVTQMGQEVILRCVPISNHLYFYWYRQILGQKVEFLVSFYNNEISEKSEIFDDQFSVERPDGSNFTLKIRSTKLEDSAMYFCASSRGRDTEAFFGQGTRLTVV.

The chain is built from TRBV11-2 and TRBJ1-6; the match to TRBD1 covers 11 bases. Germline trimming cut 3 bases from V and 6 bases from J; bases unmatched to any gene: 1. This CDR3 comprises 15 residues. Looked up from germline, CDR1 is SGHAT and CDR2 is FQNNGV. CDR3 nucleotides: TGTGCCAGCAGCTTGGACAGGGGGCTTAATTCACCCCTCCACTTT. Translated, it gives CASSLDRGLNSPLHF.

The gene calls are TRBV6-5 and TRBJ1-2; 10 positions match TRBD1. Germline V gives CDR1 MNHEY, CDR2 SVGAGI. This CDR3 has 15 residues. J gave up 6 bases and V 2 bases, and 6 bases lay outside the gene matches. CDR3 nucleotides: TGTGCCAGCAGTTACGTCGGGACAGGGGTACATGGCTACACCTTC. Protein product: CASSYVGTGVHGYTF.

The V gene is TRBV28, the J gene TRBJ2-7; possible D gene TRBD2, 6 bases. CDR3 size: 16 residues. Per the germline V gene, CDR1 is MDHEN and CDR2 is SYDVKM. The V gene lost 7 bases and the J gene lost 12 bases, with 31 bases spanning the gap. The DNA of the CDR3 is TGTGCCAGCAAAACATACAGGACCCCGGGAGCCGGGTCTCTGTACTTC. This encodes CASKTYRTPGAGSLYF.

This rearrangement joins TRBV7-9 to TRBJ2-1; tentatively, D is TRBD2 (5 bases). The V gene's germline CDR1 is SEHNR and CDR2 FQNEAQ (reference sequence). This CDR3 is 12 amino acids long. Trimming left V 10 bases short and J 8 bases short, with 15 bases between. The CDR3 DNA is TGTGCCACCGGCGGGCTAGCCGATGAGCAGTTCTTC. The encoded protein is CATGGLADEQFF. The entire variable domain, with the rest obtained from reference TRBV7-9 and TRBJ2-1, is as follows: DTGVSQNPRHKITKRGQNVTFRCDPISEHNRLYWYRQTLGQGPEFLTYFQNEAQLEKSRLLSDRFSAERPKGSFSTLEIQRTEQGDSAMYLCATGGLADEQFFGPGTRLTVL.

The chain is built from TRBV2 and TRBJ1-5; 10 bases agree with TRBD1. The ends lost 10 bases at V and 5 bases at J; junction bases unmatched: 8. From germline, CDR1 is SNHLY and CDR2 FYNNEI. This CDR3 comprises 14 residues. Here the CDR3 reads CATSGDRGYQPQHF. CDR3 DNA sequence: TGTGCCACGTCAGGGGACAGGGGTTATCAGCCCCAGCATTTT.

Of note for this clone: The identical CDR3 is also encoded by other nucleotide sequences in the sample. The chain combines TRBV4-1 with TRBJ2-5; no firm D call. The V gene's germline CDR1 is MGHRA and CDR2 YSYEKL. Trimming took 0 bases from V and 4 from J, leaving 9 bases between them. The CDR3 loop spans 14 amino acids. CDR3 sequence: CASSQDRLGETQYF. In DNA form, the CDR3 reads TGCGCCAGCAGCCAAGATCGGCTAGGAGAGACCCAGTACTTC.

This clone has more than one count but fewer than ten. This chain uses TRBV19 with TRBJ1-4; D is unclear. Trimming shortened V by 3 bases and J by 6 bases, and 5 bases separated the two germline ends. The CDR3 is 12 residues long. Germline loops: CDR1 LNHDA, CDR2 SQIVND (reference sequence). The CDR3 nucleotides read TGTGCCAGTAGTATCCCTTATGAAAAACTGTTTTTT. Its translation: CASSIPYEKLFF.

The rearrangement uses TRBV7-2 and TRBJ2-3; 10 positions agree with TRBD2. CDR1 and CDR2 from the germline V gene are SGHTA and FQGNSA. The CDR3 is 18 amino acids. The V gene end was trimmed by 0 bases and the J gene end by 5 bases; junction bases not matched to a gene: 11. The CDR3 spells CASSLALSGGAGEDTQYF. The CDR3 DNA reads TGTGCCAGCAGCTTAGCCTTGAGCGGGGGGGCTGGAGAAGATACGCAGTATTTT.

V and J are TRBV6-1 and TRBJ1-2; possibly TRBD1 for D (6 bases). The CDR3 sequence is 14 residues long. Germline V gene lookup returns CDR1 MNHNS and CDR2 SASEGT. V was shortened by 2 bases and J by 5 bases, with 12 bases between the two germline ends. The CDR3 DNA is TGTGCCAGCAGTGAACGTGCGGGGGCTTATGGCTACACCTTC. Translating gives CASSERAGAYGYTF.

The chain uses TRBV6-1 and TRBJ2-5; D may be TRBD2 (6 bases). Germline CDR1 reads MNHNS; CDR2 reads SASEGT. V was trimmed by 7 bases and J by 4 bases, leaving 13 bases between them. The CDR3 consists of 13 residues. The DNA of the CDR3 is TGTGCCAGCATTCGGGACTGGGGAGAGACCCAGTACTTC. Translation gives CASIRDWGETQYF.

The V call is TRBV18, the J call TRBJ1-4; 9 nucleotides align to TRBD1. CDR3 size: 13 residues. Germline-derived CDR1 and CDR2 are KGHSH and LQKENI. After removal of 3 bases from V and 7 bases from J, the junction contained 0 bases not matched to a gene. CDR3 loop: CASSPDRGEKLFF. CDR3 nucleotide sequence: TGTGCCAGCTCACCGGACAGGGGTGAAAAACTGTTTTTT.

V usage is TRBV2 and J usage is TRBJ2-5; 9 positions agree with TRBD2. Gene TRBJ2-7 matches the end of the DNA better, so the J call may be wrong. Germline V gives CDR1 SNHLY, CDR2 FYNNEI. This CDR3 spans 13 amino acids. CDR3 sequence: CASKASGVYEQYF. As DNA, the CDR3 is TGTGCCAGCAAGGCTAGCGGGGTTTACGAGCAGTACTTC.

This clone was counted between two and nine times. The gene calls are TRBV5-1 and TRBJ1-2, with TRBD1 matching over 11 bases. CDR3 length equals 15 residues. Germline V gene sequence: CDR1 SGHRS, CDR2 YFSETQ. J gave up 4 bases and V 0 bases, and 2 bases lay outside the gene matches. The CDR3 region is CASSLGTGGVYGYTF. CDR3 in DNA: TGCGCCAGCAGCTTGGGGACAGGGGGCGTCTATGGCTACACCTTC.

V gene TRBV4-1 combines with J gene TRBJ2-7; 8 bases fit TRBD2. CDR1 is MGHRA, CDR2 YSYEKL, per germline. The CDR3 contains 17 residues. Trimming at V came to 2 bases and at J to 2 bases, leaving 11 bases not matched to a gene. The CDR3 region has the DNA TGCGCCAGCAGCCAACTAGCGGGTGATCCGAGGCCCTACGAGCAGTACTTC. Protein: CASSQLAGDPRPYEQYF.